The next 20 T cell receptor beta chains were all read from a single sample in a study of cytomegalovirus exposure and HLA in healthy donors. The method was immunoSEQ multiplex PCR; TCRdb's version includes in-frame clones alone and lacks a portion of them. The sample records about 65,000 clones, under 95% being singletons. The sample consisted of PBMCs. The source is a young woman in good health and CMV-seronegative.

In this sample, this clone turned up a few times. Different DNA sequences within this sample yield the same CDR3. This chain connects TRBV7-3 to TRBJ2-1, with TRBD2 matching over 7 bases. The germline CDR1 and CDR2 sequences are SGHTA and FQGTGA. Trimming took 5 bases from V and 0 from J; bases not matched to a gene: 7. CDR3 size: 16 residues. CDR3 nucleotides: TGTGCCAGCAGCCCAAACTCGGGGGGCTCCTACAATGAGCAGTTCTTC. This codes for CASSPNSGGSYNEQFF.

The chain is built from TRBV4-2 and TRBJ1-4; the match to TRBD1 covers 7 bases. CDR3 length equals 14 residues. After removal of 4 bases from V and 10 bases from J, the junction contained 9 bases not matched to a gene. Germline CDR1 is LGHNA and CDR2 is YNFKEQ. The CDR3, as DNA: TGTGCCAGCAGCCGCTTGACAGGGAACGGAAAACTGTTTTTT. This encodes CASSRLTGNGKLFF.

The chain links TRBV4-1 to TRBJ1-1; D is unclear. Between the trimmed V and J ends, which lost 0 bases and 9 bases, there was a span of 11 bases. CDR1 MGHRA and CDR2 YSYEKL come from the germline V gene. The CDR3 length is 13 residues. The CDR3 DNA sequence: TGCGCCAGCAGCCAAGAGGGAGGCTTCCAAGCTTTCTTT. This gives the protein CASSQEGGFQAFF.

This rearrangement joins TRBV28 to TRBJ1-2; TRBD1 is a possible D gene (6 bases). This CDR3 comprises 11 residues. Deletions cut 4 bases from V and 7 bases from J, with 7 bases between. Per germline, CDR1 MDHEN and CDR2 SYDVKM. In DNA form, the CDR3 reads TGTGCCAGCAGTTACAGGGCTGGCTACACCTTC. Its protein product is CASSYRAGYTF.

The chain combines TRBV6-1 with TRBJ1-5; 7 bases are shared with TRBD1. The junction had 10 bases not matched to a gene; V was cut back by 4 bases and J by 4 bases. The V gene's germline CDR1 is MNHNS and CDR2 SASEGT. There are 16 residues in the CDR3. The CDR3 DNA reads TGTGCCAGCAGTGGCTCCTCGGGACAGAGGAATCAGCCCCAGCATTTT. Encoded protein: CASSGSSGQRNQPQHF.

The V and J genes are TRBV9 and TRBJ2-3; 8 bases are shared with TRBD2. Germline CDR1 and CDR2: SGDLS and YYNGEE. The trim removed 0 bases at V and 2 bases at J, leaving 5 bases unmatched. CDR3 size: 16 residues. This CDR3 is CASSVAGGGDTDTQYF. The CDR3 coding sequence is TGTGCCAGCAGCGTAGCCGGGGGGGGCGACACAGATACGCAGTATTTT.

The gene calls are TRBV13 and TRBJ2-1; TRBD2 matches 16 bases. CDR1 is PRHDT and CDR2 is FYEKMQ in the germline V gene (reference sequence). V trimming: 5 bases; J trimming: 8 bases; junction bases outside the gene matches: 6. This CDR3 has 16 amino acids. The CDR3: CASSPIGTSGRDEQFF. The CDR3 DNA follows: TGTGCCAGCAGCCCTATCGGGACTAGCGGGAGGGATGAGCAGTTCTTC.

The V call is TRBV5-1, the J call TRBJ1-1; TRBD1 aligns across 9 bases. J gave up 3 bases and V 3 bases, and 3 bases lay outside the gene matches. Germline V gene data show CDR1 as SGHRS and CDR2 as YFSETQ. This CDR3 is 14 amino acids long. The CDR3, as DNA: TGCGCCAGCAGCTCCGGACAGGGGCACACTGAAGCTTTCTTT. It encodes CASSSGQGHTEAFF.

This chain joins TRBV27 and TRBJ2-7; 9 bases agree with TRBD2. This CDR3 is built from 14 residues. Germline lookup yields CDR1 MNHEY and CDR2 SMNVEV (reference sequence). V was clipped by 2 bases and J by 3 bases; unmatched bases: 2. CDR3 nucleotide sequence: TGTGCCAGCAGTTTAATGCGGGAGGGCTACGAGCAGTACTTC. It encodes CASSLMREGYEQYF.

The chain has TRBV9 and TRBJ2-1, with 7 bases fitting TRBD1. The ends lost 2 bases at V and 2 bases at J; junction bases unmatched: 7. The CDR3 loop spans 16 amino acids. Germline V gene lookup returns CDR1 SGDLS and CDR2 YYNGEE. The CDR3 bases are TGTGCCAGCAGCGTGACGACAGGGAACCCCTACAATGAGCAGTTCTTC. Protein product: CASSVTTGNPYNEQFF.

The chain combines TRBV7-2 with TRBJ1-1; D is undetermined. Germline V lookup: CDR1 SGHTA, CDR2 FQGNSA. This CDR3 is 16 amino acids long. V was shortened by 2 bases and J by 1 base, with 14 bases between the two germline ends. The CDR3 sequence: CASSLSPPGQNTEAFF. In nucleotides, the CDR3 is TGTGCCAGCAGCTTATCCCCCCCCGGTCAGAACACTGAAGCTTTCTTT. Full variable domain (missing parts from reference TRBV7-2 and TRBJ1-1): GAGVSQSPSNKVTEKGKDVELRCDPISGHTALYWYRQSLGQGLEFLIYFQGNSAPDKSGLPSDRFSAERTGGSVSTLTIQRTQQEDSAVYLCASSLSPPGQNTEAFFGQGTRLTVV.

This rearrangement joins TRBV28 to TRBJ2-2, with D possibly TRBD1 on 7 matching bases. The CDR3 sequence is 16 residues long. V was cut by 7 bases and J by 5 bases, with 20 bases left in between. Germline CDR1 MDHEN, CDR2 SYDVKM. CDR3 DNA: TGTGCCAGCACCCCATCCTCAGGGGGGCCGACCGGGGAGCTGTTTTTT. As protein: CASTPSSGGPTGELFF.

The rearrangement uses TRBV4-2 and TRBJ1-2; 7 bases fit TRBD1. The CDR3 sequence is 16 residues long. In germline, CDR1 is LGHNA, CDR2 YNFKEQ. The V gene end was trimmed by 0 bases and the J gene end by 2 bases; junction bases not matched to a gene: 6. The DNA of the CDR3 is TGTGCCAGCAGCCAAGATAAAAAGACAGGGAACTATGGCTACACCTTC. It codes for CASSQDKKTGNYGYTF.

Concerning this clone itself: The junction and the germline gene differ at one end; a read error may be behind it. The chain employs TRBV7-7 and TRBJ2-3, with D possibly being TRBD2 (7 bases). The length of the CDR3 is 17 residues. Germline assignment: CDR1 SSHAT and CDR2 FNYEAQ (reference sequence). The CDR3 DNA is TGTGCTAGCAGCCCTGATACGGGGGGCCTAAACACAGATACGCAGTATTTT. Its translation is CASSPDTGGLNTDTQYF.

The chain combines TRBV2 with TRBJ2-1; perhaps TRBD1 as D (6 bases). The ends were cut back, 7 bases at V and 8 bases at J, with 21 bases in the middle. Germline lookup yields CDR1 SNHLY and CDR2 FYNNEI. The CDR3 totals 15 residues. CDR3 residues: CASTLQGPALDEQFF. CDR3 coding DNA: TGTGCCAGCACTTTACAGGGCCCAGCGTTGGATGAGCAGTTCTTC.

The chain employs TRBV19 and TRBJ2-1; 8 positions match TRBD1. The CDR3 length is 14 residues. V dropped 5 bases and J dropped 9; count of bases not matched to a gene: 9. Germline lookup yields CDR1 LNHDA and CDR2 SQIVND (reference sequence). CDR3 protein: CASSLSDRGGEQFF. The DNA for the CDR3 is TGTGCCAGTAGTCTCTCCGACAGGGGCGGTGAGCAGTTCTTC.

This sequence joins TRBV27 and TRBJ2-1, with 12 bases matching TRBD2. CDR1 is MNHEY and CDR2 is SMNVEV in the germline V gene (reference sequence). The CDR3 has 14 amino acids. V shed 6 bases, J shed 7 bases, and the junction held 4 bases outside the gene matches. In nucleotides, the CDR3 is TGTGCCAGCAGGCCTAGCGGGAGGGTAAATGAGCAGTTCTTC. Translation gives CASRPSGRVNEQFF.

In DNA form, the CDR3 reads TGTGCCAGCAGCGGCGGACAGGGCATGTACGAGCAGTACTTC. Translating it yields CASSGGQGMYEQYF. This rearrangement joins TRBV7-3 to TRBJ2-7; 8 positions match TRBD1. The CDR3 totals 14 residues. J gave up 4 bases and V 5 bases, and 7 bases lay outside the gene matches. The germline V gene encodes CDR1 SGHTA and CDR2 FQGTGA. The full variable domain, its missing parts supplied by reference TRBV7-3 and TRBJ2-7, is GAGVSQTPSNKVTEKGKYVELRCDPISGHTALYWYRQSLGQGPEFLIYFQGTGAADDSGLPNDRFFAVRPEGSVSTLKIQRTERGDSAVYLCASSGGQGMYEQYFGPGTRLTVT.

This clone occurred once. The V and J genes are TRBV15 and TRBJ1-4; 8 positions match TRBD1. Germline-derived CDR1 and CDR2 are LNHNV and YYDKDF (reference sequence). This CDR3 contains 16 residues. With 4 bases clipped from V and 5 bases from J, the junction kept 9 bases outside the gene matches. CDR3: CATSKKTGTGNEKLFF. The CDR3, as DNA: TGTGCCACCAGCAAGAAGACCGGGACAGGAAATGAAAAACTGTTTTTT.

J is TRBJ2-7 and V is TRBV4-1; weak D call: TRBD2 (6 bases). Germline CDR1 is MGHRA and CDR2 is YSYEKL. CDR3 length: 18 residues. Trimming pared 4 bases from V and 7 bases from J, leaving 29 bases between. CDR3: CASSRHPGVGAYLREQYF. The CDR3 DNA reads TGCGCCAGCAGCCGACACCCGGGGGTCGGGGCATATCTACGAGAGCAGTACTTC.